The subject of this entry is one T cell receptor (beta chain). In this sample, this clonotype turned up a few times. There is no known antigen for this receptor. Base quality data are lacking; no much larger clone is found one base away. Sequencing was performed on an Illumina NovaSeq 6000. TCRalpha and TCRbeta cDNA libraries were built by 5'RACE with constant-segment primers, adding sample barcodes and unique molecular identifiers. Trizol reagent was used to extract RNA from every sample. Library amplification was performed in two PCR steps, and a second sample barcode and Illumina TruSeq adapters were introduced in the second step. Sequencing of the libraries was done on an Illumina NovaSeq, producing 2 x 150 bp paired-end reads. Under the source paper's analysis protocol: Reads were demultiplexed and collapsed into UMI-guided consensus sequences with migec v1.2.7. Using mixcr v2.1.11, UMI consensuses were aligned to TRA and TRB V and J templates and then assembled into clonotypes. A clonotype was counted as expanded or contracted only when both edgeR and NoisET called the clonotype significant, with the noise models trained on biological replicates. For edgeR calls, the thresholds were a false discovery rate-adjusted p below 0.01 and a log2 fold-change of 1. As an exploratory analysis of dynamics, max-normalized trajectories of the 1000 most abundant clonotypes were examined with PCA combined with hierarchical clustering. The CD4 or CD8 phenotype of responding clones was assigned using the separately sequenced CD4+ and CD8+ repertoires. TCRdb reprocessing: public reads trimmed at Q25 with fastp, clones called with MiXCR, in-frame beta chains kept. Identical CDR3 protein sequences are pooled into one entry, listed with their most common genes and DNA. For this entry, the V and J calls and clone size follow TCRdb and not the study's own pipeline. A total of 250,000 to 300,000 distinct CDR3 sequences appear in this sample, 16% of them only once. The leading ten clones occupy over 20% of the sample.

The data were obtained in a study of T-cell memory formation after mild COVID-19 (dated by TCRdb to about 2021). Some background on the complete study: TCR sequence clusters from the two donors were largely donor specific. The cohort was made up of two young adult volunteers, one female and one male, who were previously healthy. T-cell clones expanding and contracting after mild COVID-19 in two donors were tracked by longitudinal TCRalpha and TCRbeta repertoire sequencing. General study outcomes and caveats: The second-wave clones that peaked on day 37 were not confirmed to be SARS-CoV-2 specific. Contracting CD4+ clones turned up mainly in the CM and EM memory subsets, whereas EMRA was where CD8+ clones were enriched. Some responding clones were found in pre-infection memory, which suggests that pre-existing cross-reactive memory T cells took part in the SARS-CoV-2 response. Only two mild cases were covered in the study, and larger cohorts including severe cases with pre-infection samples were considered necessary. Clones contracting from day 15 to 85 had balanced CD4/CD8 phenotypes, while a second wave expanding from day 15 to 37 was biased towards CD4+.

Ficoll-Paque density gradient centrifugation was used to isolate PBMCs. V is pared back by 4 bases and J by 3 bases, with 12 bases lying between the germline termini. Sequences SQVTM (CDR1) and ANQGSEA (CDR2) are obtained from the germline V gene. The CDR3 goes from the cysteine to the phenylalanine over 13 residues. Of all the DNA, just the CDR3 is kept, 39 bases in frame from base 1. The sample consisted of PBMCs or a T cell subset sorted from them (not recorded which). The chain uses TRBV29-1 and TRBJ1-1; the D gene identity is not certain. This sequence originates from a man between 18 and 29 years old who had mild COVID-19 (a few samples of this study predate the infection). The sample titles of this study are shuffled in the database, so cell type and time point are left out; the donor was told from shared clones. The bases are TGCAGCGTTGCTCGTGGGGTTGACACTGAAGCTTTCTTT. It encodes CSVARGVDTEAFF.